This passage covers 31 T cell receptor beta chains from one sample sequenced in a study of control samples from healthy donors and cancer patients. Clones were sequenced by immunoSEQ multiplex PCR, and TCRdb holds only the in-frame ones, with some missing. This repertoire shows about 59,000 clones, about 92% found once; its top ten account for about 1.8%. Material: PBMCs. These receptors all stem from a man aged 40-49 years with colorectal cancer.

The gene calls are TRBV5-4 and TRBJ2-2; D gene ambiguous. Trimming removed 1 base at V and 2 bases at J, with 9 bases between. The germline V gene encodes CDR1 SGHNT and CDR2 YYREEE (reference sequence). CDR3 length equals 15 residues. The CDR3 region has the DNA TGTGCCAGCAGCTTGATGTCGATAAACACCGGGGAGCTGTTTTTT. Protein sequence: CASSLMSINTGELFF. Variable domain in full (rest from reference TRBV5-4 and TRBJ2-2): ETGVTQSPTHLIKTRGQQVTLRCSSQSGHNTVSWYQQALGQGPQFIFQYYREEENGRGNFPPRFSGLQFPNYSSELNVNALELDDSALYLCASSLMSINTGELFFGEGSRLTVL.

The chain links TRBV29-1 to TRBJ1-3, with no clear D. The germline V gene has CDR1 SQVTM and CDR2 ANQGSEA. V lost 5 bases and J lost 2, with 13 bases in between. CDR3 length: 14 amino acids. In DNA, the CDR3 is TGCAGCGTTCCCCGGCGGGGAACTGGAAACACCATATATTTT. It encodes CSVPRRGTGNTIYF.

The V and J genes are TRBV6-2 or TRBV6-3 and TRBJ2-5, with 8 positions matching TRBD2. The CDR3 totals 16 residues. CDR1 and CDR2 from the germline V gene are MNHEY and SVGEGT. V shed 5 bases, J shed 1 base, and the junction held 9 bases outside the gene matches. CDR3: CASSLLAVTSQETQYF. CDR3 nucleotide sequence: TGTGCCAGCAGTCTACTAGCGGTAACTTCCCAAGAGACCCAGTACTTC.

This rearrangement joins TRBV5-1 to TRBJ1-1, with unresolved D. CDR1 and CDR2 (germline): SGHRS, YFSETQ. The CDR3 totals 14 residues. V lost 6 bases, J lost 0 bases, and 12 bases lay in between. Here the CDR3 reads CASKLAPMNTEAFF. The CDR3 bases are TGCGCCAGCAAGTTAGCTCCAATGAACACTGAAGCTTTCTTT. Drawing the rest from reference TRBV5-1 and TRBJ1-1, the complete variable domain is KAGVTQTPRYLIKTRGQQVTLSCSPISGHRSVSWYQQTPGQGLQFLFEYFSETQRNKGNFPGRFSGRQFSNSRSEMNVSTLELGDSALYLCASKLAPMNTEAFFGQGTRLTVV.

The V and J genes are TRBV12-3 or TRBV12-4 and TRBJ1-1, with D uncertain. V gave up 5 bases and J gave up 5 bases, with 9 bases separating them. The CDR3 extends over 12 amino acids. The CDR3 DNA is TGTGCCAGCAGTGCGGGCCTAACTGAAGCTTTCTTT. Encoded protein: CASSAGLTEAFF.

J is TRBJ2-7 and V is TRBV3-1 (or the pseudogene TRBV3-2); D is possibly TRBD2 (5 bases). The CDR3 runs to 12 residues. Germline V gene sequence: CDR1 LGHDT, CDR2 YNNKEL (reference sequence). Trimming stripped 2 bases from V and 4 bases from J, with 6 bases between. The CDR3 protein is CASSQSGYEQYF. The DNA of the CDR3 is TGTGCCAGCAGCCAAAGCGGATACGAGCAGTACTTC.

The chain has TRBV2 and TRBJ1-4; 8 nucleotides line up with TRBD1. The CDR3 runs 14 residues. The J segment lost 5 bases and the V segment lost 1 base, leaving 0 bases of the junction unmatched. Germline V lookup: CDR1 SNHLY, CDR2 FYNNEI. The CDR3: CASSEGTGNEKLFF. The CDR3 DNA is TGTGCCAGCAGTGAAGGGACAGGGAATGAAAAACTGTTTTTT.

The genes are TRBV3-1 (or the pseudogene TRBV3-2) and TRBJ2-5; a weak D match, TRBD2 (5 bases). Germline CDR1 reads LGHDT; CDR2 reads YNNKEL (reference sequence). The V end lost 6 bases, the J end lost 1 base, and 18 bases lay between the germline ends. The CDR3 spans 16 residues. The DNA for the CDR3 is TGTGCCAGCAGACGCCTGCGGAGCGGTACCCAAGAGACCCAGTACTTC. This encodes CASRRLRSGTQETQYF.

The chain couples TRBV5-6 to TRBJ2-1; 7 nucleotides agree with TRBD1. V lost 3 bases to trimming and J lost 0 bases; unmatched junction nucleotides: 3. The CDR3 sequence is 15 residues long. CDR1 and CDR2 from the germline V gene are SGHDT and YYEEEE. Here the CDR3 reads CASSYYRGSYNEQFF. The CDR3 bases are TGTGCCAGCAGCTATTACAGGGGCTCCTACAATGAGCAGTTCTTC.

The rearrangement joins TRBV5-3 to TRBJ1-2; no reliable D call. TRBV5-3 is an ORF; its function is uncertain. This CDR3 has 13 amino acids. The V gene lost 4 bases and the J gene lost 3 bases, with 10 bases spanning the gap. The CDR3 DNA reads as TGTGCCAGAAGCGGGAGTGGGGACTATGGCTACACCTTC. It is translated as CARSGSGDYGYTF.

This clone was seen only once. The chain joins TRBV24-1 to TRBJ2-7; D is perhaps TRBD2 (6 bases). The length of the CDR3 is 13 residues. The germline V gene has CDR1 KGHDR and CDR2 SFDVKD. With 3 bases removed from V and 9 bases from J, the gap between germline ends came to 14 bases. The CDR3: CATSDRDLTGQYF. The CDR3 nucleotides are TGTGCCACCAGTGATCGGGACTTGACGGGGCAGTACTTC.

V and J are TRBV19 and TRBJ2-7; 10 bases line up with TRBD1. With V trimmed by 7 bases and J by 6 bases, 6 bases remained unmatched. The CDR3 consists of 13 residues. Germline CDR1 LNHDA, CDR2 SQIVND (reference sequence). CDR3 sequence reads: CASNQDRGSEQYF. The CDR3 DNA is TGTGCCAGTAACCAGGACAGGGGGAGCGAGCAGTACTTC.

This rearrangement joins TRBV19 to TRBJ1-1; 8 nucleotides agree with TRBD1. The CDR3 covers 15 residues. The germline V gene encodes CDR1 LNHDA and CDR2 SQIVND (reference sequence). Trimming cost V 1 base and J 5 bases; bases outside gene matches: 6. CDR3 DNA sequence: TGTGCCAGTAGTATAGCGGCAGGGGGCTGGACTGAAGCTTTCTTT. This encodes CASSIAAGGWTEAFF.

Only a few counts were recorded for this clone. The chain carries TRBV7-3 and TRBJ2-1, with D possibly being TRBD1 or TRBD2 (5 bases each). The length of the CDR3 is 16 residues. V shed 5 bases and J shed 0 bases, with 14 bases lying between them. CDR1 and CDR2 from the germline V gene are SGHTA and FQGTGA. The CDR3 sequence is CASSRLWGSSYNEQFF. As DNA, the CDR3 is TGTGCCAGCAGCCGCCTATGGGGGAGCTCCTACAATGAGCAGTTCTTC.

The chain carries TRBV25-1 and TRBJ2-1, with 9 bases lining up with TRBD2. The J segment lost 10 bases and the V segment lost 2 bases, leaving 3 bases of the junction unmatched. The V gene's germline CDR1 is MGHDK and CDR2 SYGVNS. This CDR3 comprises 13 residues. CDR3 sequence reads: CASSEPGTSEQFF. The CDR3 DNA is TGTGCCAGCAGTGAACCCGGGACTAGCGAGCAGTTCTTC.

The chain joins TRBV5-8 to TRBJ1-5, with 7 bases identical to TRBD1. V lost 7 bases to trimming and J lost 4 bases; unmatched junction nucleotides: 5. CDR3 size: 13 residues. Germline loops: CDR1 SGHTS, CDR2 YDEGEE. CDR3 coding DNA: TGTGCCAGCTCAGGGACAGCGAATCAGCCCCAGCATTTT. Translation: CASSGTANQPQHF.

The chain is built from TRBV5-6 and TRBJ1-4; D uncertain. The germline V and J ends were trimmed by 2 bases and 3 bases, with 8 bases remaining between them. This CDR3 is built from 14 residues. Germline V gene lookup returns CDR1 SGHDT and CDR2 YYEEEE. CDR3: CASSLAGANEKLFF. The CDR3 coding sequence is TGTGCCAGCAGCTTAGCAGGAGCTAATGAAAAACTGTTTTTT.

V usage is TRBV29-1 and J usage is TRBJ2-3; tentative D call: TRBD2 (5 bases). Trimming cost V 4 bases and J 4 bases, with 12 bases left between them. CDR1 is SQVTM and CDR2 is ANQGSEA in the germline V gene. The CDR3 extends over 13 amino acids. CDR3 residues: CSVVGSRADTQYF. The CDR3 coding sequence is TGCAGCGTTGTAGGGAGTAGGGCAGATACGCAGTATTTT.

The genes are TRBV11-2 and TRBJ2-7; 7 bases map to TRBD1. Unmatched junction bases numbered 9, after V lost 5 bases and J lost 2 bases. This CDR3 has 15 residues. CDR1 is SGHAT, CDR2 FQNNGV, per germline. The CDR3 loop is CASSQSTGAPYEQYF. The CDR3 coding sequence is TGTGCCAGCAGCCAATCAACAGGGGCGCCCTACGAGCAGTACTTC.

J is TRBJ1-3 and V is TRBV18; no reliable D call. The V and J ends lost 3 bases and 0 bases respectively, with 12 bases between them. The CDR3 extends over 16 amino acids. Germline V CDR1 and CDR2: KGHSH, LQKENI. CDR3 region: CASSPEGLSSGNTIYF. The CDR3 nucleotides read TGTGCCAGCTCACCGGAAGGACTGAGCTCTGGAAACACCATATATTTT. Full variable domain (rest looked up from reference TRBV18 and TRBJ1-3): NAGVMQNPRHLVRRRGQEARLRCSPMKGHSHVYWYRQLPEEGLKFMVYLQKENIIDESGMPKERFSAEFPKEGPSILRIQQVVRGDSAAYFCASSPEGLSSGNTIYFGEGSWLTVV.

This clone was found once. The gene calls are TRBV5-1 and TRBJ2-7; D remains ambiguous. V lost 2 bases, J lost 6 bases, and 15 bases lay in between. The CDR3 covers 14 residues. From germline, CDR1 is SGHRS and CDR2 YFSETQ. The CDR3 here is CASSLIESNGEQYF. In nucleotides, the CDR3 is TGCGCCAGCAGCTTAATCGAATCCAACGGCGAGCAGTACTTC.

This rearrangement joins TRBV5-1 to TRBJ2-5, with D possibly being TRBD1 (5 bases). Trimming removed 4 bases from V and 5 bases from J, with 12 bases in between. This CDR3 region has 13 residues. From germline, CDR1 is SGHRS and CDR2 YFSETQ. The CDR3 nucleotides read TGCGCCAGCAGCCCAGGGCCATCGGAGACCCAGTACTTC. Protein: CASSPGPSETQYF.

This chain connects TRBV4-2 to TRBJ2-5; D remains ambiguous. V lost 1 base, J lost 0 bases, and 12 bases lay in between. Germline V gene sequence: CDR1 LGHNA, CDR2 YNFKEQ. The CDR3 runs 16 residues. The CDR3, as DNA: TGTGCCAGCAGCCAAGGTGGTATCTCGGACCAAGAGACCCAGTACTTC. Translation gives CASSQGGISDQETQYF.

The J gene is TRBJ2-7, the V gene TRBV5-4; D may match TRBD1 or TRBD2 (6 bases each). The V gene lost 0 bases and the J gene lost 1 base, with 11 bases spanning the gap. Germline V CDR1 and CDR2: SGHNT, YYREEE (reference sequence). The CDR3 covers 15 residues. The CDR3: CASSLGGAFSYEQYF. The CDR3 DNA follows: TGTGCCAGCAGCTTGGGGGGGGCCTTTTCCTACGAGCAGTACTTC.

The chain uses TRBV13 and TRBJ1-2; no clear D. The CDR3 is 15 residues long. CDR1 and CDR2 from the germline V gene are PRHDT and FYEKMQ (reference sequence). V lost 5 bases to trimming and J lost 2 bases, with 15 bases between them. CDR3 sequence reads: CASSPPTPANYGYTF. DNA of the CDR3: TGTGCCAGCAGCCCACCGACTCCCGCCAACTATGGCTACACCTTC. The whole variable domain, remainder taken from reference TRBV13 and TRBJ1-2, is AAGVIQSPRHLIKEKRETATLKCYPIPRHDTVYWYQQGPGQDPQFLISFYEKMQSDKGSIPDRFSAQQFSDYHSELNMSSLELGDSALYFCASSPPTPANYGYTFGSGTRLTVV.

This sequence joins TRBV4-3 and TRBJ2-7, with D possibly matching TRBD2 (5 bases). Between the trimmed V and J ends, which lost 0 bases and 0 bases, there was a span of 12 bases. Per germline, CDR1 LGHNA and CDR2 YSLEER. This CDR3 is built from 16 residues. The DNA for the CDR3 is TGCGCCAGCAGCCAAGACGGAGGTGAGAGCTCCTACGAGCAGTACTTC. Translating gives CASSQDGGESSYEQYF.

The gene calls are TRBV6-5 and TRBJ2-7; D is possibly TRBD2 (6 bases). CDR1 is MNHEY, CDR2 SVGAGI, per germline. This CDR3 has 16 amino acids. The V end was cut by 0 bases, the J end by 1 base, with 13 bases between. The CDR3 nucleotides are TGTGCCAGCAGTTACTCGTCGGAGGGGAGGTCCTACGAGCAGTACTTC. It encodes CASSYSSEGRSYEQYF.

The chain combines TRBV5-6 with TRBJ2-7, with TRBD2 as a possible D gene (5 bases). CDR3 length: 15 amino acids. V was clipped by 0 bases and J by 3 bases, with 13 bases between them. Looked up from germline, CDR1 is SGHDT and CDR2 is YYEEEE. The CDR3 bases are TGTGCCAGCAGCTTGGGGACTCTCCTTAACTACGAGCAGTACTTC. Amino acids: CASSLGTLLNYEQYF. Full variable domain (rest looked up from reference TRBV5-6 and TRBJ2-7): DAGVTQSPTHLIKTRGQQVTLRCSPKSGHDTVSWYQQALGQGPQFIFQYYEEEERQRGNFPDRFSGHQFPNYSSELNVNALLLGDSALYLCASSLGTLLNYEQYFGPGTRLTVT.

The rearrangement links TRBV4-1 to TRBJ1-6; the D gene is possibly TRBD1 (5 bases). Trimming cost V 4 bases and J 9 bases, with 16 bases left between them. The CDR3 is 15 amino acids. CDR1 is MGHRA and CDR2 is YSYEKL in the germline V gene. CDR3 nucleotides: TGCGCCAGCAGCCGGTACGAAGGGGATGGTTCACCCCTCCACTTT. Translation: CASSRYEGDGSPLHF.

This chain connects TRBV5-6 to TRBJ1-1, with D unresolved. The CDR3 spans 14 residues. The V end was cut by 0 bases, the J end by 0 bases, with 6 bases between. Germline V lookup: CDR1 SGHDT, CDR2 YYEEEE. CDR3 in amino acids: CASSLGEMNTEAFF. CDR3 DNA: TGTGCCAGCAGCTTGGGTGAGATGAACACTGAAGCTTTCTTT. Full variable domain (rest looked up from reference TRBV5-6 and TRBJ1-1): DAGVTQSPTHLIKTRGQQVTLRCSPKSGHDTVSWYQQALGQGPQFIFQYYEEEERQRGNFPDRFSGHQFPNYSSELNVNALLLGDSALYLCASSLGEMNTEAFFGQGTRLTVV.

The chain recombines TRBV5-1 with TRBJ2-7, with 7 positions matching TRBD1. Germline V gene data show CDR1 as SGHRS and CDR2 as YFSETQ. The CDR3 spans 12 residues. V lost 4 bases and J lost 5; bases outside the gene matches: 3. The chain's CDR3 is CASSHRGDEQYF. The CDR3 coding sequence is TGCGCCAGCAGCCACAGGGGAGACGAGCAGTACTTC.